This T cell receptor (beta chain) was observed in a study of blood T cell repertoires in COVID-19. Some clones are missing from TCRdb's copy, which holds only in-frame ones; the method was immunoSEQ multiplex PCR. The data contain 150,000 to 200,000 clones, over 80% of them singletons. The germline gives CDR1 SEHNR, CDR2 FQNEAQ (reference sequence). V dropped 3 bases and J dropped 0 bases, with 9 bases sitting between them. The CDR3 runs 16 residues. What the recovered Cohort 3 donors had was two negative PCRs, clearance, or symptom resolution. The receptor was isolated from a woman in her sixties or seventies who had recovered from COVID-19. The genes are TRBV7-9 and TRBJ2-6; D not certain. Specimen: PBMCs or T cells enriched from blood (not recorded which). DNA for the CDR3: TGTGCCAGCAGCTTGCTTCAGAACTCTGGGGCCAACGTCCTGACTTTC. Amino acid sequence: CASSLLQNSGANVLTF.